These T cell receptor beta chains were read from a single sample in a study of OX40 agonist ivuxolimab in advanced cancers. The data were produced by immunoSEQ multiplex PCR, yet TCRdb's version contains in-frame clones alone and is incomplete. The table has approximately 50,000 clones, around nine tenths seen once. The sequences come from CD4+ or CD8+ T cells sorted from blood, collected in a trial of the OX40 agonist ivuxolimab. The receptors were gathered from an adult with an advanced solid tumor such as melanoma, head and neck, liver or kidney cancer. Both conserved end residues are part of each CDR3. D genes are given only for firm matches. The size field is filled for only some rows; it gives once, few, many or a size class.

abundance,d_gene,j_gene,v_gene,CDR3aa,CDR3nt
NA,NA,TRBJ1-1,TRBV7-2,CASSTQWGTEAFF,TGTGCCAGCAGCACTCAATGGGGCACTGAAGCTTTCTTT
medium-sized,TRBD1,TRBJ2-1,TRBV7-9,CATAGTGVNNEQFF,TGTGCCACCGCCGGGACAGGGGTTAACAATGAGCAGTTCTTC
NA,NA,TRBJ1-5,TRBV5-4,CASSVGGLRNQPQHF,TGTGCCAGCAGCGTAGGGGGACTCCGCAATCAGCCCCAGCATTTT
NA,TRBD2,TRBJ2-3,TRBV4-2,CASSQIATSASDTQYF,TGTGCCAGCAGCCAAATCGCGACTAGCGCCTCAGATACGCAGTATTTT
NA,NA,TRBJ1-5,TRBV19,CASSSWDGNNQPQHF,TGTGCCAGTAGTTCGTGGGACGGGAACAATCAGCCCCAGCATTTT
NA,TRBD2,TRBJ2-7,TRBV7-9,CASNPSVGEGSYEQYF,TGTGCCAGCAACCCCTCGGTCGGGGAGGGGTCCTACGAGCAGTACTTC
NA,TRBD2,TRBJ2-7,TRBV28,CASNGGGGDEQYF,TGTGCCAGCAATGGAGGCGGGGGGGACGAGCAGTACTTC
NA,NA,TRBJ2-7,TRBV7-3,CASSPGHYEQYF,TGTGCCAGCAGCCCCGGACACTACGAGCAGTACTTC
NA,NA,TRBJ1-2,TRBV7-8,CASSPDRPYGYTF,TGTGCCAGCAGCCCTGACAGGCCCTATGGCTACACCTTC
NA,TRBD1,TRBJ2-3,TRBV7-2,CASSAPRGRTDTQYF,TGTGCCAGCAGCGCACCTAGGGGGCGAACAGATACGCAGTATTTT
NA,NA,TRBJ1-2,TRBV6-4,CASSVVRGGGYTF,TGTGCCAGCAGTGTAGTCAGGGGCGGAGGCTACACCTTC
NA,NA,TRBJ1-2,TRBV7-8,CASSSDGYTF,TGTGCCAGCAGCTCGGACGGCTACACCTTC
NA,NA,TRBJ2-7,TRBV2,CASSAGGLYEQYF,TGTGCCAGCAGTGCTGGCGGCCTCTACGAGCAGTACTTC
NA,NA,TRBJ1-1,TRBV11-2,CASSFTGGFAEAFF,TGTGCCAGCAGCTTTACCGGGGGCTTTGCTGAAGCTTTCTTT
NA,NA,TRBJ2-7,TRBV7-2,CASSLAGGGVAASQYF,TGTGCCAGCAGCTTAGCTGGAGGGGGGGTCGCAGCCTCGCAGTACTTC
NA,TRBD1,TRBJ1-3,TRBV9,CASSVGAGGVQHSGNTIYF,TGTGCCAGCAGCGTAGGGGCAGGGGGCGTCCAGCACTCTGGAAACACCATATATTTT
NA,TRBD1,TRBJ1-4,TRBV19,CASSPRDRDEKLFF,TGTGCCAGTAGTCCCCGGGACAGGGATGAAAAACTGTTTTTT
NA,NA,TRBJ2-7,TRBV7-2,CASSLAREQYF,TGTGCCAGCAGCTTAGCGAGAGAGCAGTACTTC
NA,NA,TRBJ2-5,TRBV7-6,CASSLARSRGETQYF,TGTGCCAGCAGCTTAGCGCGTTCGAGAGGGGAGACCCAGTACTTC
NA,TRBD2,TRBJ2-5,TRBV5-5,CASSWSGEGETQYF,TGTGCCAGCAGCTGGAGCGGGGAGGGAGAGACCCAGTACTTC
NA,NA,TRBJ2-1,TRBV4-1,CASSQDRGDRPPMGNEQFF,TGCGCCAGCAGCCAAGATCGAGGGGACCGCCCCCCGATGGGCAATGAGCAGTTCTTC
NA,NA,TRBJ2-3,TRBV7-3,CASSLGLQITTDTQYF,TGTGCCAGCAGCTTGGGACTCCAAATTACCACAGATACGCAGTATTTT
NA,TRBD2,TRBJ2-1,TRBV27,CASSARLAGSEQFF,TGTGCCAGCAGTGCTAGACTAGCTGGGAGTGAGCAGTTCTTC
NA,TRBD1,TRBJ1-2,TRBV4-1,CASSQGQGARDGYTF,TGCGCCAGCAGCCAAGGACAGGGGGCGCGGGATGGCTACACCTTC
NA,NA,TRBJ2-1,TRBV29-1,CSYTRVLDEQFF,TGCAGCTACACCAGGGTTCTCGATGAGCAGTTCTTC
NA,TRBD1,TRBJ1-2,TRBV5-5,CASSLEGTVNYGYTF,TGTGCCAGCAGCTTGGAGGGGACAGTTAACTATGGCTACACCTTC
few,NA,TRBJ2-2,TRBV19,CASSIWGQNTGELFF,TGTGCCAGTAGTATATGGGGACAGAACACCGGGGAGCTGTTTTTT
NA,TRBD2,TRBJ2-4,TRBV28,CASSLERGAKNIQYF,TGTGCCAGCAGTTTGGAGCGGGGCGCCAAAAACATTCAGTACTTC
NA,NA,TRBJ2-6,TRBV28,CASMVQGSTGANVLTF,TGTGCCAGCATGGTCCAGGGATCGACTGGGGCCAACGTCCTGACTTTC
NA,NA,TRBJ2-7,TRBV27,CASSFGPTGYEQYF,TGTGCCAGCAGTTTTGGCCCAACCGGCTACGAGCAGTACTTC
NA,NA,TRBJ1-1,TRBV30,CAWSLGQTGAFF,TGTGCCTGGTCCCTAGGACAAACGGGAGCTTTCTTT
NA,NA,TRBJ1-6,TRBV25-1,CASSGDNRVGALHF,TGTGCCAGCAGTGGAGACAACAGGGTAGGGGCCCTCCACTTT
NA,NA,TRBJ2-7,TRBV7-9,CASSFGGGSYEQYF,TGTGCCAGCAGCTTTGGAGGGGGCTCCTACGAGCAGTACTTC
once,NA,TRBJ2-1,TRBV19,CAGSPDYYPYNEQFF,TGTGCCGGTAGTCCAGACTACTACCCCTACAATGAGCAGTTCTTC
NA,NA,TRBJ1-1,TRBV11-2,CASSLEGLYTEAFF,TGTGCCAGCAGCTTAGAGGGGTTGTACACTGAAGCTTTCTTT
NA,NA,TRBJ2-1,TRBV7-6,CASSLERGSEQFF,TGTGCCAGCAGCTTAGAGAGGGGGTCTGAGCAGTTCTTC
once,TRBD1,TRBJ2-5,TRBV7-2,CASSLGGQGQETQYF,TGTGCCAGCAGCTTAGGGGGACAGGGTCAAGAGACCCAGTACTTC
once,NA,TRBJ2-5,TRBV19,CASSITVQRRETQYF,TGTGCCAGTAGTATCACAGTCCAGCGTAGAGAGACCCAGTACTTC
NA,TRBD1,TRBJ1-3,TRBV5-4,CASSLAQGQGAGNTIYF,TGTGCCAGCAGCTTGGCCCAAGGACAGGGGGCTGGAAACACCATATATTTT
NA,TRBD1,TRBJ2-7,TRBV9,CASSPRTGEGEQYF,TGTGCCAGCAGCCCCAGGACAGGGGAGGGCGAGCAGTACTTC
NA,NA,TRBJ2-1,TRBV7-9,CASSPRSSYNEQFF,TGTGCCAGCAGCCCCCGTTCGAGTTACAATGAGCAGTTCTTC
NA,TRBD2,TRBJ2-7,TRBV27,CASSGRAAGGGEQYF,TGTGCCAGCAGTGGCCGTGCAGCGGGAGGAGGCGAGCAGTACTTC
NA,NA,TRBJ2-2,TRBV4-1,CASKAPGTPVNTGELFF,TGCGCCAGCAAAGCCCCCGGGACCCCGGTGAACACCGGGGAGCTGTTTTTT
NA,NA,TRBJ1-5,TRBV28,CASSSANQPQHF,TGTGCCAGCAGCTCGGCCAATCAGCCCCAGCATTTT
NA,TRBD1,TRBJ1-3,TRBV28,CASIKSGQIKGNTIYF,TGTGCCAGCATAAAATCGGGACAGATAAAGGGAAACACCATATATTTT
NA,TRBD1,TRBJ1-5,TRBV5-1,CASSWGTDQPQHF,TGCGCCAGCAGCTGGGGGACAGACCAGCCCCAGCATTTT
NA,NA,TRBJ1-4,TRBV19,CASSIWVSKEKLFF,TGTGCCAGTAGTATTTGGGTCTCTAAAGAAAAACTGTTTTTT
NA,NA,TRBJ2-5,TRBV19,CASSIVQGGGRETQYF,TGTGCCAGTAGTATAGTTCAGGGGGGGGGCAGAGAGACCCAGTACTTC
NA,NA,TRBJ2-7,TRBV28,CASSIRGNEQYF,TGTGCCAGCAGTATAAGGGGCAACGAGCAGTACTTC
NA,NA,TRBJ1-1,TRBV6-5,CASSNYMNTEAFF,TGTGCCAGCAGTAATTATATGAACACTGAAGCTTTCTTT
NA,NA,TRBJ2-3,TRBV9,CASSVRTVSTDTQYF,TGTGCCAGCAGCGTCCGGACAGTGAGCACAGATACGCAGTATTTT
once,NA,TRBJ1-5,TRBV10-3,CAISESESLSGNQPQHF,TGTGCCATCAGTGAGTCGGAGAGTCTCTCGGGCAATCAGCCCCAGCATTTT
NA,TRBD2,TRBJ2-3,TRBV28,CASSFFLGGRTDTQYF,TGTGCCAGCAGTTTTTTCCTAGGCGGGAGGACAGATACGCAGTATTTT
NA,TRBD2,TRBJ2-3,TRBV11-3,CASSLDWGLAGVKDTQYF,TGTGCCAGCAGCTTAGATTGGGGACTAGCGGGAGTAAAAGATACGCAGTATTTT
NA,NA,TRBJ1-2,TRBV6-1,CASSERSLGPYGYTF,TGTGCCAGCAGTGAGAGGTCTTTGGGGCCATATGGCTACACCTTC
few,NA,TRBJ2-7,TRBV21-1,CASSNEGDRVREQYF,TGTGCCAGCAGCAATGAGGGTGACAGGGTTAGGGAGCAGTACTTC
NA,NA,TRBJ2-1,TRBV7-2,CASSHIGNEQFF,TGTGCCAGCAGTCATATCGGGAATGAGCAGTTCTTC
NA,NA,TRBJ2-4,TRBV20-1,CSAPIENIQYF,TGCAGTGCCCCGATCGAAAACATTCAGTACTTC
NA,NA,TRBJ2-3,TRBV19,CASSIADTQYF,TGTGCCAGTAGTATTGCGGATACGCAGTATTTT
NA,NA,TRBJ2-3,TRBV28,CASTGSTDTQYF,TGTGCCAGCACAGGTAGCACAGATACGCAGTATTTT